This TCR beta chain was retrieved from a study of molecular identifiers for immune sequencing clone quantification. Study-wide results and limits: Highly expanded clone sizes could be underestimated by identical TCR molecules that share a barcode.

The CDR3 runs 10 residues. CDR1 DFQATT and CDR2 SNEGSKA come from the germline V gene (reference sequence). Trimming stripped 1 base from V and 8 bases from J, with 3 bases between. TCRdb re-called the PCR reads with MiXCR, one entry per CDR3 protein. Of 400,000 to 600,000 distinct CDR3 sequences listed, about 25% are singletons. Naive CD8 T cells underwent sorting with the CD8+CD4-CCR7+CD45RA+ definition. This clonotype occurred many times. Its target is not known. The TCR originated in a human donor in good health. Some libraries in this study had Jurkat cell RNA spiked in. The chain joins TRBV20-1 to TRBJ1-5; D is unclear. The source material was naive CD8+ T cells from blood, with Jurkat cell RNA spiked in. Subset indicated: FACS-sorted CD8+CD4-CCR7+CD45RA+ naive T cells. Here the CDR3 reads CSARVEPQHF. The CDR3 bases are TGCAGTGCTAGAGTGGAGCCCCAGCATTTT.